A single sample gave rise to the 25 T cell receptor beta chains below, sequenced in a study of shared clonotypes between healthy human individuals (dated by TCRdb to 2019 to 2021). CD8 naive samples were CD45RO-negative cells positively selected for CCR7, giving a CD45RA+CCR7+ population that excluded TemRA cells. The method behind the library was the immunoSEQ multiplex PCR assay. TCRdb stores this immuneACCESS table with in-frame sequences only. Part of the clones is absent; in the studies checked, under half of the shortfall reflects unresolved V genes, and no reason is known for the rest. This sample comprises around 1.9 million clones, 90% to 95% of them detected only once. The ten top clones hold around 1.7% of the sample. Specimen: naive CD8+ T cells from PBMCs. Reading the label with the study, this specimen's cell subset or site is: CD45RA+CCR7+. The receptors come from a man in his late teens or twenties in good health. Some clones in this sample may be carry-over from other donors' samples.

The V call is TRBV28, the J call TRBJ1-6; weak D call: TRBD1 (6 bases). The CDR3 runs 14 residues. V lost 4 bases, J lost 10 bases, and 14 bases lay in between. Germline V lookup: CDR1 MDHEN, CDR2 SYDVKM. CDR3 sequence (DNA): TGTGCCAGCAGTTACGCAGGGGTTGGCTCACCCCTCCACTTT. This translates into CASSYAGVGSPLHF.

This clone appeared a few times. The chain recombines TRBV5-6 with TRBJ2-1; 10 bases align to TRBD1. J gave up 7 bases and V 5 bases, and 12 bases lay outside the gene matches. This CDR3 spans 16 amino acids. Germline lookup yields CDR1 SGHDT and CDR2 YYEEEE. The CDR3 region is CASRPSGTGEANEQFF. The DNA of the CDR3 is TGTGCCAGCAGGCCTTCTGGGACAGGGGAGGCAAATGAGCAGTTCTTC.

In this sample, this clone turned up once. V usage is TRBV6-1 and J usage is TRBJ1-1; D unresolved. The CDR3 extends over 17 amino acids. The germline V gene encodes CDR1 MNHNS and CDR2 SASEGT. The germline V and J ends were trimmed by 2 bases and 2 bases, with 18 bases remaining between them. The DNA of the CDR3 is TGTGCCAGCAGTGAATCAGTGACCGATCAAGATAACACTGAAGCTTTCTTT. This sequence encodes CASSESVTDQDNTEAFF.

The DNA of the CDR3 is TGTGCCAGCAGTTTAACAGACAGCTCCTACGAGCAGTACTTC. Its translation is CASSLTDSSYEQYF. The genes are TRBV28 and TRBJ2-7; D might be TRBD1 (5 bases). CDR1 and CDR2 (germline): MDHEN, SYDVKM. This CDR3 is 14 amino acids long. The germline V and J ends were trimmed by 2 bases and 0 bases, with 8 bases remaining between them. Together with reference TRBV28 and TRBJ2-7, the CDR3 gives the full variable domain: DVKVTQSSRYLVKRTGEKVFLECVQDMDHENMFWYRQDPGLGLRLIYFSYDVKMKEKGDIPEGYSVSREKKERFSLILESASTNQTSMYLCASSLTDSSYEQYFGPGTRLTVT.

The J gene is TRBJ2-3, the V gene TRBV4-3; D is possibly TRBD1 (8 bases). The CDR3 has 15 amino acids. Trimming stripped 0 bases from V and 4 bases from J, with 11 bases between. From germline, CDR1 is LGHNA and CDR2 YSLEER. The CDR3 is CASSQETGGADTQYF. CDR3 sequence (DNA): TGCGCCAGCAGCCAAGAAACAGGGGGGGCAGATACGCAGTATTTT.

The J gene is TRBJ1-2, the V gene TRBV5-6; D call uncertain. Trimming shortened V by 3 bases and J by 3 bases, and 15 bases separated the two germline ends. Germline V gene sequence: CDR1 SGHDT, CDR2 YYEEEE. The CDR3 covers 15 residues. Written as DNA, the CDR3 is TGTGCCAGCAGCTCCGGGGTCGGCACTTACTATGGCTACACCTTC. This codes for CASSSGVGTYYGYTF. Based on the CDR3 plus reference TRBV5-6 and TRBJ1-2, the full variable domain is DAGVTQSPTHLIKTRGQQVTLRCSPKSGHDTVSWYQQALGQGPQFIFQYYEEEERQRGNFPDRFSGHQFPNYSSELNVNALLLGDSALYLCASSSGVGTYYGYTFGSGTRLTVV.

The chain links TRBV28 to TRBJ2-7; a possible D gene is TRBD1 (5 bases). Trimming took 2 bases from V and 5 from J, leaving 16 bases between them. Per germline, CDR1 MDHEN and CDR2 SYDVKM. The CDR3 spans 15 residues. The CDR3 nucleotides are TGTGCCAGCAGTTTAGGGGCAGGGAACATCCACGAGCAGTACTTC. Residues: CASSLGAGNIHEQYF.

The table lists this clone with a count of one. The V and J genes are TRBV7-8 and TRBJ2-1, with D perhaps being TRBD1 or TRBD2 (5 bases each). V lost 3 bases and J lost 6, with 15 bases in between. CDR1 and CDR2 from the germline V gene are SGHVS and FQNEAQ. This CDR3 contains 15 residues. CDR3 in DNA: TGTGCCAGCAGCTTTCCGATAGGGACGGCCAATGAGCAGTTCTTC. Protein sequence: CASSFPIGTANEQFF.

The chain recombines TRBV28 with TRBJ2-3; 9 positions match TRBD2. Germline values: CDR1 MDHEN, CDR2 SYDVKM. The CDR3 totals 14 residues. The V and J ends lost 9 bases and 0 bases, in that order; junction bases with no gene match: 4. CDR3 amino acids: CASLTSGSTDTQYF. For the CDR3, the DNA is TGTGCCAGTTTGACTAGCGGAAGCACAGATACGCAGTATTTT.

The CDR3 reads CASSLPGSDQPQHF. DNA for the CDR3: TGTGCCAGCAGCTTGCCGGGCAGCGATCAGCCCCAGCATTTT. The chain couples TRBV5-4 to TRBJ1-5, with D unresolved. The CDR3 totals 14 residues. CDR1 and CDR2 (germline): SGHNT, YYREEE (reference sequence). Trimming took off 1 base at V and 5 bases at J, with 10 bases between the two ends.

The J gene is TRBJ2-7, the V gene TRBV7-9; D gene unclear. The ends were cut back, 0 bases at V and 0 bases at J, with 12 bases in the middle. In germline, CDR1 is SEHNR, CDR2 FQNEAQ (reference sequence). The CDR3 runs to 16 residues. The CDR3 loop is CASSLAGGPPSYEQYF. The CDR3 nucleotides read TGTGCCAGCAGCTTAGCCGGTGGACCCCCCTCCTACGAGCAGTACTTC. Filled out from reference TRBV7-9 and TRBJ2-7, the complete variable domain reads DTGVSQNPRHKITKRGQNVTFRCDPISEHNRLYWYRQTLGQGPEFLTYFQNEAQLEKSRLLSDRFSAERPKGSFSTLEIQRTEQGDSAMYLCASSLAGGPPSYEQYFGPGTRLTVT.

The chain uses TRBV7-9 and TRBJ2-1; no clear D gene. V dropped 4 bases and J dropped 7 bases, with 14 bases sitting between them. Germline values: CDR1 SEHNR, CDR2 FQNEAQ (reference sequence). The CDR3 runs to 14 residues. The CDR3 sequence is CASSSRTVGNEQFF. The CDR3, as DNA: TGTGCCAGCAGCTCCCGGACGGTTGGGAATGAGCAGTTCTTC. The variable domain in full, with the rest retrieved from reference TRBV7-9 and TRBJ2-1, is DTGVSQNPRHKITKRGQNVTFRCDPISEHNRLYWYRQTLGQGPEFLTYFQNEAQLEKSRLLSDRFSAERPKGSFSTLEIQRTEQGDSAMYLCASSSRTVGNEQFFGPGTRLTVL.

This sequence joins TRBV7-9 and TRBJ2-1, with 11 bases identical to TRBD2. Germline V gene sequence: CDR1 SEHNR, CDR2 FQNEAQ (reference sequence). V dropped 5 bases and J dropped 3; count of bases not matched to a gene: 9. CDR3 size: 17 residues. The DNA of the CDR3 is TGTGCCAGCAGCCGAAGACTAGCGGGAACGGTCTACAATGAGCAGTTCTTC. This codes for CASSRRLAGTVYNEQFF.

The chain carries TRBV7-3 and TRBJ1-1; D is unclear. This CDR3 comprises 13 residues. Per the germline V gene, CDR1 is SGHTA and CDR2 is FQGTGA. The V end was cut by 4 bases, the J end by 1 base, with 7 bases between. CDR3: CASSSMANTEAFF. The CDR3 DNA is TGTGCCAGCAGCTCCATGGCGAACACTGAAGCTTTCTTT.

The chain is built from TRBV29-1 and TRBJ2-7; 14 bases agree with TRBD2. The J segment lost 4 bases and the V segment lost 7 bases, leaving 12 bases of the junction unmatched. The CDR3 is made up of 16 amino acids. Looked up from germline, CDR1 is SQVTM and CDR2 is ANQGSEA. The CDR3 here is CSARLAGGPSRYEQYF. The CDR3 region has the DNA TGCAGCGCTAGACTAGCGGGAGGGCCAAGTAGGTACGAGCAGTACTTC.

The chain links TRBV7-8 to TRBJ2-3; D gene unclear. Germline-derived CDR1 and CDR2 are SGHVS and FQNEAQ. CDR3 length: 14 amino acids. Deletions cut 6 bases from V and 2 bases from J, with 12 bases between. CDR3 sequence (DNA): TGTGCCAGCAGTTATACCGACTTCACAGATACGCAGTATTTT. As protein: CASSYTDFTDTQYF.

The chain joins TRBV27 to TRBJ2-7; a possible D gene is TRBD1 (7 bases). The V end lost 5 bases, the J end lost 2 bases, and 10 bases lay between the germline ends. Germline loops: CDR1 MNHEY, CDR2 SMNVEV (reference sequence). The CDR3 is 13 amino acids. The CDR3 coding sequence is TGTGCCAGCAGTATCAGGGGGGCCTACGAGCAGTACTTC. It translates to CASSIRGAYEQYF.

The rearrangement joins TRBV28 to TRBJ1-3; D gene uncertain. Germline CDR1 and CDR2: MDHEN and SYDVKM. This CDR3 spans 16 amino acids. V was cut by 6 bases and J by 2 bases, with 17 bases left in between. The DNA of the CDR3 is TGTGCCAGCAGCATAGACCTGCGCGTGACTGGAAACACCATATATTTT. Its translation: CASSIDLRVTGNTIYF.

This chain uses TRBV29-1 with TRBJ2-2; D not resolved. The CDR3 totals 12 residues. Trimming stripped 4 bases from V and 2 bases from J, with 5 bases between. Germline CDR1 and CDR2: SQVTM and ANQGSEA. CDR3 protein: CSVASNTGELFF. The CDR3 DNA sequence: TGCAGCGTTGCGTCTAACACCGGGGAGCTGTTTTTT.

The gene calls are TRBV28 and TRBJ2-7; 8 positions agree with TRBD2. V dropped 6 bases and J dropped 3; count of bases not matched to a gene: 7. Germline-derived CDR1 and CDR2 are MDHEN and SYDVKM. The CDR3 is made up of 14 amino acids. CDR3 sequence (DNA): TGTGCCAGCAGCGGCATCGGGGGGGGCTACGAGCAGTACTTC. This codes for CASSGIGGGYEQYF.

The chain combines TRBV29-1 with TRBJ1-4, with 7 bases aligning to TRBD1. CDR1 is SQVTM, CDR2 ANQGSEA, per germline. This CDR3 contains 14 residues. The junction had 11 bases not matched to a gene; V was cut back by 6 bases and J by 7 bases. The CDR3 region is CSVPGQAVGEKLFF. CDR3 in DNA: TGCAGCGTGCCTGGACAGGCCGTGGGTGAAAAACTGTTTTTT.

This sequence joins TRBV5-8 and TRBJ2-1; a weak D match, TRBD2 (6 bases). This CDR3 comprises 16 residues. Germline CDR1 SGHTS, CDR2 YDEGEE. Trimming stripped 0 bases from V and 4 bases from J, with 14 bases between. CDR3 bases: TGTGCCAGCAGCTTGGATTTAAGCGGAGGGTACAATGAGCAGTTCTTC. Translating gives CASSLDLSGGYNEQFF.

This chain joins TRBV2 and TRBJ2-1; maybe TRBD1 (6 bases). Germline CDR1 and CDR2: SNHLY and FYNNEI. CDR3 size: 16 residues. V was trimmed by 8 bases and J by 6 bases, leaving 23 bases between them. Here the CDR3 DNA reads TGTGCCAGCCCTGAGGGGCAGGGGACGATCATCAATGAGCAGTTCTTC. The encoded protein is CASPEGQGTIINEQFF.

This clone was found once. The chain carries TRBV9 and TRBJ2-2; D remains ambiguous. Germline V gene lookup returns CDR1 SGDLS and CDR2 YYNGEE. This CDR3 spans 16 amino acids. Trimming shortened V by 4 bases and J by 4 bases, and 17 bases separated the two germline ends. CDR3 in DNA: TGTGCCAGCAGCTTTGGTATGAAAGGCGGCACCGGGGAGCTGTTTTTT. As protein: CASSFGMKGGTGELFF.

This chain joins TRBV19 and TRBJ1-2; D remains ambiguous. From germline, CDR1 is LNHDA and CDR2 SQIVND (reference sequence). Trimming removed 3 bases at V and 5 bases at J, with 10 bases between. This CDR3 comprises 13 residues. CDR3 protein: CASSIAWEYGYTF. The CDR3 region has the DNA TGTGCCAGTAGTATTGCCTGGGAATATGGCTACACCTTC.